The clone carrying this T cell receptor beta chain occurred a few times. Its antigen is unknown. This specimen comes from a study of T cells after yellow fever vaccination. Regarding the study as a whole: Post-booster reappearance was seen for most primary-vaccination clones (about 95% CD4, around 88% CD8). In FACS-sorted repertoires, abundant clonotypes from the bulk population could appear as contaminants.

The authors made TCR cDNA by 5'RACE template switching, adding a universal primer site and UMIs. MiXCR was run by TCRdb on the 5' RACE reads, yielding one entry per CDR3 protein. In the table there are hundreds of thousands of distinct CDR3 sequences, about 13% of which are singletons. The CDR3 covers 13 residues. The V end was cut by 3 bases, the J end by 2 bases, with 11 bases between. The V gene's germline CDR1 is DFQATT and CDR2 SNEGSKA (reference sequence). This sample comprised PBMCs, obtained on the day of the yellow fever booster vaccination. The receptor was isolated from a man aged 25-45 years who received the YFV17D yellow fever vaccine. V and J are TRBV20-1 and TRBJ2-7, with D hard to call. CDR3 bases: TGCAGTGCTAGTTGGGCGGAAGCCTACGAGCAGTACTTC. Translated, it gives CSASWAEAYEQYF.